The 21 T cell receptor beta chains given below trace back to one sample, sequenced in a study of human thymus T cells (dated by TCRdb to 2019 to 2021). Thymus tissue was collected as surgical resects that were removed during corrective cardiac surgery. The method behind the library was the immunoSEQ multiplex PCR assay. Sourced from immuneACCESS, this table was stored by TCRdb with only in-frame sequences that have V and J called. A share of the clones is absent; for the studies checked, an unresolved V gene accounts for under half, and the remainder has no known explanation. The sample data list 86,000 or so clones, and just over 95% of these were observed just once. The ten most abundant clones make up 0.025% to 0.04% of the sample. The source material was thymus tissue. The receptors originated from a boy younger than two with a congenital heart defect but otherwise immunologically healthy.

The V call is TRBV18, the J call TRBJ1-1; the D gene is possibly TRBD1 (5 bases). Trimming removed 2 bases from V and 0 bases from J, with 10 bases in between. Germline V gene lookup returns CDR1 KGHSH and CDR2 LQKENI. The CDR3 runs to 15 residues. The CDR3 DNA sequence: TGTGCCAGCTCACCAACGGACACTTTGAACACTGAAGCTTTCTTT. Its protein is CASSPTDTLNTEAFF.

This chain joins TRBV4-3 and TRBJ2-7; TRBD1 aligns across 7 bases. CDR3 length: 17 residues. The germline V gene has CDR1 LGHNA and CDR2 YSLEER. The V and J ends lost 0 bases and 2 bases, in that order; junction bases with no gene match: 10. In nucleotides, the CDR3 is TGCGCCAGCAGCCAAGATCGGAAGGGGGACAGCCCCTACGAGCAGTACTTC. Translation: CASSQDRKGDSPYEQYF.

This clone was counted once. The chain employs TRBV27 and TRBJ2-7, with 9 bases that match TRBD1. The CDR3 has 15 amino acids. The germline gives CDR1 MNHEY, CDR2 SMNVEV (reference sequence). After removal of 0 bases from V and 7 bases from J, the junction contained 7 bases not matched to a gene. The DNA of the CDR3 is TGTGCCAGCAGTTTATCGGGACAGGGAAGTGATGAGCAGTACTTC. It encodes CASSLSGQGSDEQYF.

V gene TRBV10-3 combines with J gene TRBJ2-1, with 9 positions matching TRBD2. This CDR3 has 13 residues. J lost 7 bases, V lost 6 bases, and 4 bases had no gene match. Germline lookup yields CDR1 ENHRY and CDR2 SYGVKD. The DNA of the CDR3 is TGTGCCATCAGGGGCCTAGCGGGGAATGAGCAGTTCTTC. Residues: CAIRGLAGNEQFF.

The rearrangement uses TRBV10-3 and TRBJ1-1; perhaps TRBD1 as D (5 bases). Trimming took off 6 bases at V and 6 bases at J, with 8 bases between the two ends. The CDR3 length is 11 residues. Looked up from germline, CDR1 is ENHRY and CDR2 is SYGVKD. The CDR3 DNA reads TGTGCCATCAGGCAGGGCTCTGAAGCTTTCTTT. Translating it yields CAIRQGSEAFF.

The chain uses TRBV2 and TRBJ2-5; D not resolved. Trimming shortened V by 8 bases and J by 2 bases, and 21 bases separated the two germline ends. The CDR3 length is 16 residues. Germline V CDR1 and CDR2: SNHLY, FYNNEI. The CDR3 loop is CASEDPRVGLQETQYF. CDR3 in DNA: TGTGCCAGCGAAGACCCCCGGGTGGGGTTACAAGAGACCCAGTACTTC.

The CDR3 nucleotides read TGTGCCAGCAGCTCGGGACTAGCGGGATCAGAAGCTACGCAGTATTTT. Translating it yields CASSSGLAGSEATQYF. The J gene is TRBJ2-3, the V gene TRBV11-2, with 13 bases identical to TRBD2. The CDR3 sequence is 16 residues long. The germline V gene encodes CDR1 SGHAT and CDR2 FQNNGV. V trimming: 4 bases; J trimming: 8 bases; junction bases outside the gene matches: 9.

This chain joins TRBV27 and TRBJ1-1; perhaps TRBD1 as D (5 bases). Trimming left V 6 bases short and J 1 base short, with 9 bases between. CDR3 size: 13 residues. Germline V gene lookup returns CDR1 MNHEY and CDR2 SMNVEV (reference sequence). Here the CDR3 DNA reads TGTGCCAGCAGACAGGTTACGAACACTGAAGCTTTCTTT. It is translated as CASRQVTNTEAFF.

The chain is built from TRBV30 and TRBJ2-7; 8 nucleotides align to TRBD1. Unmatched junction bases numbered 9, after V lost 3 bases and J lost 2 bases. The germline V gene encodes CDR1 GTSNPN and CDR2 SVGIG (reference sequence). The CDR3 has 15 residues. CDR3 residues: CAWRGADRETYEQYF. The CDR3, as DNA: TGTGCCTGGAGGGGGGCGGACAGGGAGACCTACGAGCAGTACTTC.

This rearrangement joins TRBV7-2 to TRBJ2-7; D is unresolved. V lost 5 bases, J lost 2 bases, and 7 bases lay in between. Germline CDR1 SGHTA, CDR2 FQGNSA. This CDR3 region has 12 residues. The CDR3 loop reads CASSPSPYEQYF. The CDR3 DNA sequence: TGTGCCAGCAGCCCGTCCCCCTACGAGCAGTACTTC.

The V gene is TRBV15, the J gene TRBJ1-2; D remains ambiguous. In germline, CDR1 is LNHNV, CDR2 YYDKDF (reference sequence). V lost 0 bases and J lost 4, with 6 bases in between. This CDR3 region has 13 residues. For the CDR3, the DNA is TGTGCCACCAGCAGAGATGGCAGCTATGGCTACACCTTC. Protein product: CATSRDGSYGYTF.

This clone has only one observation. The chain joins TRBV5-1 to TRBJ2-7; no definite D call. Trimming took 2 bases from V and 1 from J, leaving 13 bases between them. CDR3 size: 15 residues. CDR1 and CDR2 from the germline V gene are SGHRS and YFSETQ. The CDR3, as DNA: TGCGCCAGCAGCTTATTCCCCGACGGTTCCTACGAGCAGTACTTC. Its translation is CASSLFPDGSYEQYF.

The chain combines TRBV2 with TRBJ2-7; 11 nucleotides match TRBD2. From germline, CDR1 is SNHLY and CDR2 FYNNEI. Losses at the gene ends were 5 bases for V and 11 bases for J; bases not matched to a gene: 26. The CDR3 has 19 residues. The CDR3 DNA sequence: TGTGCCAGCAGTCCTTCCGGGACTAGCGGCTTTGGACGGGAGGAAAAGGAGTACTTC. This codes for CASSPSGTSGFGREEKEYF.

This chain joins TRBV7-9 and TRBJ2-3; TRBD2 aligns across 7 bases. The CDR3 extends over 13 amino acids. The junction had 4 bases not matched to a gene; V was cut back by 8 bases and J by 2 bases. Germline assignment: CDR1 SEHNR and CDR2 FQNEAQ (reference sequence). CDR3 protein: CASELAYTDTQYF. CDR3 coding DNA: TGTGCCAGCGAACTAGCGTACACAGATACGCAGTATTTT.

This sequence joins TRBV30 and TRBJ2-5, with D possibly TRBD1 on 6 matching bases. The CDR3 length is 13 residues. With 4 bases removed from V and 3 bases from J, the gap between germline ends came to 12 bases. Germline CDR1 is GTSNPN and CDR2 is SVGIG (reference sequence). CDR3 loop: CAWTGAPEETQYF. The DNA of the CDR3 is TGTGCCTGGACAGGGGCCCCCGAAGAGACCCAGTACTTC.

CDR3 DNA: TGTGCCAGCAGTAGCCGGACAGGGCCAGATCAGCCCCAGCATTTT. Its translation: CASSSRTGPDQPQHF. The chain uses TRBV2 and TRBJ1-5; 8 nucleotides match TRBD1. The CDR3 has 15 amino acids. V shed 5 bases and J 5 bases; nucleotides not matched to a gene: 8. Germline V gene sequence: CDR1 SNHLY, CDR2 FYNNEI.

This chain links TRBV19 with TRBJ2-1, with D hard to call. Trimming took off 6 bases at V and 5 bases at J, with 8 bases between the two ends. This CDR3 spans 12 amino acids. Per the germline V gene, CDR1 is LNHDA and CDR2 is SQIVND (reference sequence). Here the CDR3 reads CASRVADNEQFF. The DNA for the CDR3 is TGTGCCAGTAGGGTCGCCGACAATGAGCAGTTCTTC. Drawing the rest from reference TRBV19 and TRBJ2-1, the complete variable domain is DGGITQSPKYLFRKEGQNVTLSCEQNLNHDAMYWYRQDPGQGLRLIYYSQIVNDFQKGDIAEGYSVSREKKESFPLTVTSAQKNPTAFYLCASRVADNEQFFGPGTRLTVL.

The CDR3 DNA follows: TGTGCCAGCAGTGAGGAAGTGAACACTGAAGCTTTCTTT. This gives the protein CASSEEVNTEAFF. The chain has TRBV25-1 and TRBJ1-1; D is uncertain. The CDR3 is 13 residues long. From germline, CDR1 is MGHDK and CDR2 SYGVNS. V lost 3 bases, J lost 0 bases, and 5 bases lay in between.

The rearrangement links TRBV19 to TRBJ2-3, with TRBD2 matching 16 bases. V lost 3 bases and J lost 4; bases outside the gene matches: 10. The germline V gene has CDR1 LNHDA and CDR2 SQIVND (reference sequence). This CDR3 comprises 19 residues. CDR3 coding DNA: TGTGCCAGTAGTATCTTCCCGGGACTAGCGGGAGGGTTGTCAGATACGCAGTATTTT. Translating gives CASSIFPGLAGGLSDTQYF.

The chain uses TRBV4-1 and TRBJ2-7; 10 positions match TRBD1. CDR3 size: 17 residues. V shed 0 bases, J shed 1 base, and the junction held 6 bases outside the gene matches. Germline lookup yields CDR1 MGHRA and CDR2 YSYEKL. The CDR3 DNA is TGCGCCAGCAGCCAAGAGGGGACAGGGGAAAGGTCCTACGAGCAGTACTTC. Amino acids: CASSQEGTGERSYEQYF.

The chain links TRBV19 to TRBJ2-1, with D uncertain. The CDR3 spans 14 residues. V dropped 2 bases and J dropped 2 bases, with 7 bases sitting between them. The germline V gene encodes CDR1 LNHDA and CDR2 SQIVND (reference sequence). CDR3 DNA sequence: TGTGCCAGTAGTATAATCAGTCCCTACAATGAGCAGTTCTTC. Protein: CASSIISPYNEQFF. The whole variable domain, remainder taken from reference TRBV19 and TRBJ2-1, is DGGITQSPKYLFRKEGQNVTLSCEQNLNHDAMYWYRQDPGQGLRLIYYSQIVNDFQKGDIAEGYSVSREKKESFPLTVTSAQKNPTAFYLCASSIISPYNEQFFGPGTRLTVL.